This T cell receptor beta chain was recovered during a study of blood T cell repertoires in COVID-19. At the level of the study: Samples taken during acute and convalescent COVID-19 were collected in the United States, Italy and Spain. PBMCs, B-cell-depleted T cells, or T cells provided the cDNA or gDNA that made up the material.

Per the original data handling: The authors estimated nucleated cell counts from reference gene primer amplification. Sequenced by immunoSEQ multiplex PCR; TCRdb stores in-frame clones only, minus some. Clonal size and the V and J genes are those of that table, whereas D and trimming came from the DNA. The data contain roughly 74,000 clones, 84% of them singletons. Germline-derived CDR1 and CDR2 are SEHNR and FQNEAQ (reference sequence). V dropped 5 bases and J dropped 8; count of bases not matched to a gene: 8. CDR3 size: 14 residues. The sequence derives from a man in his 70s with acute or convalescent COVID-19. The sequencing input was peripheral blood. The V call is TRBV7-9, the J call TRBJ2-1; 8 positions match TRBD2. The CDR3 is CASSRTGGPDEQFF. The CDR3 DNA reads TGTGCCAGCAGCCGTACGGGGGGGCCCGATGAGCAGTTCTTC.